This is a list of T cell receptor beta chains from one sample in a study of blood T cell repertoires in COVID-19. Sequenced by immunoSEQ multiplex PCR; TCRdb stores in-frame clones only, minus some. The sample lists about 170,000 clones, more than 85% seen once, with 7% to 8% in the top ten. The sample was peripheral blood. All receptors derive from a woman older than 75 in a cohort sampled during active or convalescent COVID-19. The CDR3 runs from the conserved cysteine through the conserved F or W. Fields, in order: clone size, V gene, J gene, CDR3 length, CDR3 protein. Expanded clones get a size class; other rows say once, few or many, or leave the size out.

clone size: NA; V gene: TRBV6-5; J gene: TRBJ1-3; CDR3 length: 13; CDR3 protein: CASSRQTRNTIYF
clone size: NA; V gene: TRBV18; J gene: TRBJ1-1; CDR3 length: 13; CDR3 protein: CASSRQGDTEAFF
clone size: NA; V gene: TRBV7-7; J gene: TRBJ1-1; CDR3 length: 16; CDR3 protein: CASSLAGTAWNTEAFF
clone size: NA; V gene: TRBV30; J gene: TRBJ2-5; CDR3 length: 16; CDR3 protein: CAWRLAGASTLETQYF
clone size: NA; V gene: TRBV3-1/TRBV3-2; J gene: TRBJ1-2; CDR3 length: 15; CDR3 protein: CASSRTGTGGMGYTF
clone size: NA; V gene: TRBV4-1; J gene: TRBJ2-1; CDR3 length: 13; CDR3 protein: CASSHQGAHEQFF
clone size: NA; V gene: TRBV29-1; J gene: TRBJ2-1; CDR3 length: 13; CDR3 protein: CSVVLAGYGEQFF
clone size: NA; V gene: TRBV6-4; J gene: TRBJ1-2; CDR3 length: 13; CDR3 protein: CASRDLQGYGYTF
clone size: NA; V gene: TRBV10-2; J gene: TRBJ2-1; CDR3 length: 14; CDR3 protein: CAILGAVSYNEQFF
clone size: NA; V gene: TRBV6-6; J gene: TRBJ1-4; CDR3 length: 14; CDR3 protein: CASRILATNEKLFF
clone size: few; V gene: TRBV10-3; J gene: TRBJ1-4; CDR3 length: 14; CDR3 protein: CAVSAGQGPEKLFF
clone size: NA; V gene: TRBV28; J gene: TRBJ1-1; CDR3 length: 19; CDR3 protein: CASSLGQGASFLINTEAFF
clone size: NA; V gene: TRBV5-1; J gene: TRBJ1-1; CDR3 length: 15; CDR3 protein: CASSPPGHRNTEAFF
clone size: NA; V gene: TRBV18; J gene: TRBJ1-1; CDR3 length: 14; CDR3 protein: CASSRGTANTEAFF
clone size: NA; V gene: TRBV5-1; J gene: TRBJ2-1; CDR3 length: 17; CDR3 protein: CASSLGPGTTPSDEQFF
clone size: NA; V gene: TRBV13; J gene: TRBJ1-2; CDR3 length: 11; CDR3 protein: CASSLGAEYTF
clone size: NA; V gene: TRBV4-1; J gene: TRBJ2-1; CDR3 length: 17; CDR3 protein: CASSQVLVSFGHYEQFF
clone size: NA; V gene: TRBV7-2; J gene: TRBJ1-2; CDR3 length: 12; CDR3 protein: CASSLDGRGYTF